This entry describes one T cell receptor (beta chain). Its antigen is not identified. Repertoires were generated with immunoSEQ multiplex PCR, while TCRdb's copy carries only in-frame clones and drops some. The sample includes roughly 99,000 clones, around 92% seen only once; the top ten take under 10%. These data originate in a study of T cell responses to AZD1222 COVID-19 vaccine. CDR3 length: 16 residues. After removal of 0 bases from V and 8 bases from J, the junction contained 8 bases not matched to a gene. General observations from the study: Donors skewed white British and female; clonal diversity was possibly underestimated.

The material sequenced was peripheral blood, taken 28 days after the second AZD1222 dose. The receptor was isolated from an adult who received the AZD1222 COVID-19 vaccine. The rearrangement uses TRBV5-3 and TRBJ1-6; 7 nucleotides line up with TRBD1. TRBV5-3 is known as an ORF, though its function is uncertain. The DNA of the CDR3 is TGTGCCAGAAGCTTGGTTACAGGGGCGCGGCATTCACCCCTCCACTTT. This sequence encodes CARSLVTGARHSPLHF.